The following is a T cell receptor (beta chain) sequence with its context. Its antigen is unidentified. At one of its ends the junction is not consistent with the germline gene, which may arise from a read error. Germline V gene data show CDR1 as LNHDA and CDR2 as SQIVND (reference sequence). This CDR3 comprises 13 residues. The sample comes from a study of cytomegalovirus exposure and HLA in healthy donors. Whole-study context: Prior work identified around 120 million unique TCR beta sequences in some 180 million T cells. Of a few hundred genotyped donors, around 86% grouped in the Caucasian-associated ancestry cluster.

Regarding the study as a whole: Cytomegalovirus association was listed for around 170 TCR beta chains.

Vbeta (60) and Jbeta (13) primers were used in the PCR. The method was immunoSEQ multiplex PCR; TCRdb's version includes in-frame clones alone and lacks a portion of them. The repertoire holds over 150,000 clones, with more than 75% as singletons. This TCR derives from a man aged 18 to 29 in good health and CMV-seropositive. The rearrangement links TRBV19 to TRBJ1-4; D gene ambiguous. The source material was PBMCs. The CDR3 protein is CASKDSWEENLFF. The DNA of the CDR3 is TGTGCCAGTAAAGACTCCTGGGAGGAAAACCTGTTTTTT.